This T cell receptor (beta chain) was found in a study of vaccination and CD4 T cells after COVID-19. Study at large: As control conditions, cultures were given either a CEFX pool serving as positive control, an HIV-1 Nef pool, or no peptide at all.

The treatment is: approximately nine-day PBMC culture with coronavirus spike peptide pools or control peptides (ViraFEST assay). CD4+ T-cell collection from the unexposed donor predated the COVID-19 pandemic (2011-2018). ViraFEST used peptide pools to expand antigen-specific T cells before TCR sequencing. Half of the medium was exchanged for fresh IL-2 medium, first on day 3 and then on day 7. At the Johns Hopkins FTIC core, DNA taken from cultured CD4+ T cells was sequenced by way of the Oncomine TCR Beta short-read assay. TCRdb re-analysed the PCR reads in MiXCR, keeping a single row per CDR3 protein. The table records approximately 6,100 distinct CDR3 sequences, around two fifths of them present only once. The germline gives CDR1 MNHEY, CDR2 SMNVEV (reference sequence). Trimming stripped 3 bases from V and 6 bases from J, with 14 bases between. This CDR3 region has 14 residues. With respect to this clonotype: The antigen is undetermined.

The J gene is TRBJ1-1, the V gene TRBV27, with D unresolved. The sequenced sample consisted of CD4+ T cells from blood, cultured in vitro. The sequence came from a human donor in good health. As DNA, the CDR3 is TGTGCCAGCAGTTTCCGGCCCGACTCTGCTGAAGCTTTCTTT. This encodes CASSFRPDSAEAFF.